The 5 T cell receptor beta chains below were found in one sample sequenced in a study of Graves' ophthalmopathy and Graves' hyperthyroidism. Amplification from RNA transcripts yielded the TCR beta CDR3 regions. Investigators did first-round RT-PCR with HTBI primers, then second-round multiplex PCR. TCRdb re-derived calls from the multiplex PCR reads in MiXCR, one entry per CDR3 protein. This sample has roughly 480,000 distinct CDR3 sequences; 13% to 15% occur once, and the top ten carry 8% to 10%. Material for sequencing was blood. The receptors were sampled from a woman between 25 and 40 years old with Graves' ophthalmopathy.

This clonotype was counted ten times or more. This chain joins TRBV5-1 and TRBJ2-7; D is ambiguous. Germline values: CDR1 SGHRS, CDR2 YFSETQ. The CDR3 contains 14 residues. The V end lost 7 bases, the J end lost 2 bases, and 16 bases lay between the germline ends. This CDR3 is CASRSPGRAYEQYF. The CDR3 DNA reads TGCGCCAGCCGGTCCCCTGGGCGAGCCTACGAGCAGTACTTC.

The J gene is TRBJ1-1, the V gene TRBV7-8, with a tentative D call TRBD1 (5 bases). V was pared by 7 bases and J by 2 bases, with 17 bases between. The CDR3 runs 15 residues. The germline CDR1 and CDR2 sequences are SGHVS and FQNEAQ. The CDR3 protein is CASKLGLGPNTEAFF. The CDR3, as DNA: TGTGCCAGCAAGCTGGGGTTGGGGCCCAACACTGAAGCTTTCTTT.

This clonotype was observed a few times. CDR3 in amino acids: CASSKGAGEPYEQYF. The DNA for the CDR3 is TGTGCCAGCAGCAAGGGGGCGGGGGAACCCTACGAGCAGTACTTC. V usage is TRBV7-2 and J usage is TRBJ2-7; D is perhaps TRBD1 or TRBD2 (7 bases each). V lost 5 bases and J 2 bases, leaving 16 bases between the germline ends. This CDR3 has 15 residues. Germline V gene lookup returns CDR1 SGHTA and CDR2 FQGNSA.

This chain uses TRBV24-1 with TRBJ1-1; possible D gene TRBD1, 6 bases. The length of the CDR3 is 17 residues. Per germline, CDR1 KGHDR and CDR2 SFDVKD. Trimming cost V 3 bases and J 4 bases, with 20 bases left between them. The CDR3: CATSDRAGVLVSTEAFF. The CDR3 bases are TGTGCCACCAGTGATCGCGCAGGGGTCTTGGTTAGCACTGAAGCTTTCTTT.

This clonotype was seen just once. CDR3 nucleotides: TGTGCCAGCTCACCACCCAGCAGGGGCCTAGAGCAGTACTTC. Encoded protein: CASSPPSRGLEQYF. The chain employs TRBV18 and TRBJ2-7; possible D gene TRBD1, 6 bases. This CDR3 has 14 residues. The germline V gene encodes CDR1 KGHSH and CDR2 LQKENI. V was clipped by 0 bases and J by 7 bases, with 13 bases between them.